The source of this TCR beta chain is a study of blood T cell repertoires in COVID-19. Study as a whole: Sites across the United States, Italy and Spain contributed samples from acute and convalescent COVID-19. Nucleic acid was either cDNA or gDNA, and it came from T cells, B-cell-depleted T cells, or PBMCs.

Patients of the Seattle cohort, enrolled during active infection, were followed longitudinally. How the authors handled the data: By means of reference gene primer amplification, nucleated cell counts were estimated. Measured with immunoSEQ multiplex PCR; TCRdb has only the in-frame clones, and not every one. V, J and clone size derive from that table, while D and trimming were established from the DNA sequence. This table has 200,000 to 250,000 clones, about 85% appearing once. CDR3 length: 14 residues. V gave up 0 bases and J gave up 5 bases, with 10 bases separating them. Looked up from germline, CDR1 is MNHEY and CDR2 is SMNVEV (reference sequence).

J is TRBJ1-1 and V is TRBV27; the D is unclear. Sample: peripheral blood. This receptor was identified in a woman in her 50s with COVID-19, enrolled during active disease. CDR3 protein: CASSLSRRSTEAFF. CDR3 nucleotide sequence: TGTGCCAGCAGTTTATCGCGGAGGAGTACTGAAGCTTTCTTT.